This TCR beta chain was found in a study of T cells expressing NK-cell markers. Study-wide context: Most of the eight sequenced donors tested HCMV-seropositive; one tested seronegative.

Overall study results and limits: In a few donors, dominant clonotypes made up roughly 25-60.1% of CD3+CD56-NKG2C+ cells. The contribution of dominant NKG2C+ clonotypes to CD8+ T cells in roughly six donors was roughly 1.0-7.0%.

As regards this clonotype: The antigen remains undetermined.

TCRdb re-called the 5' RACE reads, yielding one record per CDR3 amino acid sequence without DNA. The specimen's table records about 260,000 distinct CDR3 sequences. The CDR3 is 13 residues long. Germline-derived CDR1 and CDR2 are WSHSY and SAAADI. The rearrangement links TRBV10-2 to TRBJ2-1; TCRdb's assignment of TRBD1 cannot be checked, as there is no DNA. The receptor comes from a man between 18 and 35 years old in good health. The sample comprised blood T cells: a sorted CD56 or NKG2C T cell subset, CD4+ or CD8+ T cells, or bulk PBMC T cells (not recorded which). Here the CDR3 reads CASSETAWRGQFF.